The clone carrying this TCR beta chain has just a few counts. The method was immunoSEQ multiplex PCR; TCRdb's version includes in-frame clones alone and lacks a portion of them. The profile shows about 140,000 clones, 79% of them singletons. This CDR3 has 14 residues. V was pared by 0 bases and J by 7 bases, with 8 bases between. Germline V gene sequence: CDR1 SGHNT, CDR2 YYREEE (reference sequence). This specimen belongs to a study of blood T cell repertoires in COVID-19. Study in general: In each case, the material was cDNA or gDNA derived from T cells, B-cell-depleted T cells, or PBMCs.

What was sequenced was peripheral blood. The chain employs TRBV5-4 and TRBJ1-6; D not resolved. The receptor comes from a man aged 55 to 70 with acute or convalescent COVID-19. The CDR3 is CASSLERTNSPLHF. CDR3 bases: TGTGCCAGCAGCTTGGAAAGAACAAATTCACCCCTCCACTTT.